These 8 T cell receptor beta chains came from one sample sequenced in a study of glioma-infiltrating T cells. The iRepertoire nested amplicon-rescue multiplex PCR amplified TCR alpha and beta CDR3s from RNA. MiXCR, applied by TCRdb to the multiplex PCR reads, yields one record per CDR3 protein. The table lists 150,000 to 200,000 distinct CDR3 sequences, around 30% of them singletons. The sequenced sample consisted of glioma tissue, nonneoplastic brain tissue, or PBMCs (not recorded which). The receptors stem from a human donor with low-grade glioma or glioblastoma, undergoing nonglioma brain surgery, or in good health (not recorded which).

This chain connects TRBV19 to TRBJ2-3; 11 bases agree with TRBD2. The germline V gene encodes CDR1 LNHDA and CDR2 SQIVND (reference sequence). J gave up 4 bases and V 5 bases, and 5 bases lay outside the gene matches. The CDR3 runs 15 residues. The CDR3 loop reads CASSRLAGRADTQYF. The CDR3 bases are TGTGCCAGTAGTCGACTAGCGGGACGCGCAGATACGCAGTATTTT.

The DNA for the CDR3 is TGTGCCAGCAACCGTAGGGGGGGAGGCTACACCTTC. Its protein product is CASNRRGGGYTF. V and J are TRBV9 and TRBJ1-2, with TRBD1 as a possible D gene (6 bases). V was pared by 6 bases and J by 8 bases, with 14 bases between. CDR1 is SGDLS, CDR2 YYNGEE, per germline. The CDR3 has 12 residues.

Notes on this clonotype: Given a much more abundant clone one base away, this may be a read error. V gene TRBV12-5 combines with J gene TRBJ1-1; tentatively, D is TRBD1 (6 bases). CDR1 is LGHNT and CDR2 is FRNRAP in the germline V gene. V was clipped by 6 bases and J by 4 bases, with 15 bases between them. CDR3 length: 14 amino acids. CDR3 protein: CASGDSNMSTEAFF. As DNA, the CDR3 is TGTGCTAGTGGGGACAGTAACATGAGCACTGAAGCTTTCTTT. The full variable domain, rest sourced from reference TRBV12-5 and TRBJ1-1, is DARVTQTPRHKVTEMGQEVTMRCQPILGHNTVFWYRQTMMQGLELLAYFRNRAPLDDSGMPKDRFSAEMPDATLATLKIQPSEPRDSAVYFCASGDSNMSTEAFFGQGTRLTVV.

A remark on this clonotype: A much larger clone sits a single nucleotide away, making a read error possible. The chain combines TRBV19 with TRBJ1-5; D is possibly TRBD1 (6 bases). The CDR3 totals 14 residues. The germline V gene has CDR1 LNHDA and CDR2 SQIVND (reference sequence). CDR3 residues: CVSSMVAGEQPQHF. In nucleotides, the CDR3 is TGTGTCAGTAGTATGGTGGCAGGGGAGCAGCCCCAGCATTTT.

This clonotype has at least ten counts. CDR3 amino acids: CASSFWTDSYEQYF. For the CDR3, the DNA is TGTGCCAGCAGTTTTTGGACAGACTCCTACGAGCAGTACTTC. The chain couples TRBV6-2 or TRBV6-3 to TRBJ2-7; D possibly corresponds to TRBD1 (6 bases). Trimming shortened V by 4 bases and J by 0 bases, and 10 bases separated the two germline ends. Germline V gene sequence: CDR1 MNHEY, CDR2 SVGEGT. The CDR3 sequence is 14 residues long.

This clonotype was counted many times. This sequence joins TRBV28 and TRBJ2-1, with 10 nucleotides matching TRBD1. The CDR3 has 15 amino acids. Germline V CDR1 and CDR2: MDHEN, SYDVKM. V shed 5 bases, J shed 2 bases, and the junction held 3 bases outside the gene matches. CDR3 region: CASSKDRGTYNEQFF. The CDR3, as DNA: TGTGCCAGCAGTAAGGACAGGGGGACCTACAATGAGCAGTTCTTC.

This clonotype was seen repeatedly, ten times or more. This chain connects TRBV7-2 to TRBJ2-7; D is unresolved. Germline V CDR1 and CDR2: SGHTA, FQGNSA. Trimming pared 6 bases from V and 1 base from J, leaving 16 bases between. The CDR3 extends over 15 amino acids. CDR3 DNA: TGTGCCAGCAGACCGCCTACGCTCGTTTCCTACGAGCAGTACTTC. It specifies CASRPPTLVSYEQYF.

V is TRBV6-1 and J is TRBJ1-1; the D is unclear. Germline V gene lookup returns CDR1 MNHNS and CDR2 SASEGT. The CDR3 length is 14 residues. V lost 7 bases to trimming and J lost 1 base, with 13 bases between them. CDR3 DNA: TGTGCCAGCACTCCTGGAACTAAGAACACTGAAGCTTTCTTT. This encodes CASTPGTKNTEAFF.